This TCR beta chain came from a study of post-analysis software for immune sequencing data. Whole-study context: Multiple sclerosis in the patients followed relapsing-remitting, secondary progressive and progressive-relapsing courses. Study-wide results and limits: F measure grouped same-batch samples tightly together. Comparison of patients with controls showed about 5 TRBV segments more frequent in patients, TRBV5-6, TRBV5-1 and TRBV20-1 among them. Controls had significantly higher normalized Chao1 diversity than multiple sclerosis patients.

The CDR3 loop spans 11 amino acids. Trimming took off 4 bases at V and 7 bases at J, with 5 bases between the two ends. In germline, CDR1 is SGHDN, CDR2 FVKESK. Built from TCR beta cDNA, the libraries had unique molecular identifiers in them. The T cell input of about 0.9 to 10 million gave approximately 460,000 cDNA molecules. TCRdb independently ran MiXCR on the PCR reads; one entry per CDR3 protein. The table includes approximately 570,000 distinct CDR3 sequences, roughly 45% detected once. In its sample, this clonotype was seen many times. Its antigen remains unknown. The chain is built from TRBV14 and TRBJ2-1; the D is unclear. The sequencing input was blood. This TCR derives from a girl under 18 with multiple sclerosis. The CDR3 spells CASSRSNEQFF. CDR3 DNA: TGTGCCAGCAGCCGTTCGAATGAGCAGTTCTTC.